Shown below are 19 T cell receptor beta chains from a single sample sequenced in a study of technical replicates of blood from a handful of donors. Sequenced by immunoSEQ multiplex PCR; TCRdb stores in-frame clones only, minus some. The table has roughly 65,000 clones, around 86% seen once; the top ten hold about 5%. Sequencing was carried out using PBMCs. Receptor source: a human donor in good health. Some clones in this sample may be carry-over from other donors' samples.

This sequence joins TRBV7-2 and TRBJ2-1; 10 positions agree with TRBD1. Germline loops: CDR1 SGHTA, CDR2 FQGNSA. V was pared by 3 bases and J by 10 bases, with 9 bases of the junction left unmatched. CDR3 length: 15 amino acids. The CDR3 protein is CASSLSGTGAFEQFF. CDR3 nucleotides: TGTGCCAGCAGCTTGTCCGGGACAGGGGCCTTCGAGCAGTTCTTC.

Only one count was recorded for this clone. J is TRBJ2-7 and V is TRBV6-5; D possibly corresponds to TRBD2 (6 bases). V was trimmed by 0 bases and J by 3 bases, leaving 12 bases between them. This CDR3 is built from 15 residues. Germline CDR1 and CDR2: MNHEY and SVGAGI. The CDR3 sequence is CASSYSGGGNYEQYF. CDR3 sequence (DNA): TGTGCCAGCAGTTACTCGGGGGGAGGCAACTACGAGCAGTACTTC.

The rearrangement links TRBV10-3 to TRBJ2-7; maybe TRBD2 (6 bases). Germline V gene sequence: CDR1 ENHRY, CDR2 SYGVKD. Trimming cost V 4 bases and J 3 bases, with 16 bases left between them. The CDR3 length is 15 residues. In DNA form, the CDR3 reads TGTGCCATCAGTGGTTCCGGGACTGGAGGCTACGAGCAGTACTTC. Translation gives CAISGSGTGGYEQYF.

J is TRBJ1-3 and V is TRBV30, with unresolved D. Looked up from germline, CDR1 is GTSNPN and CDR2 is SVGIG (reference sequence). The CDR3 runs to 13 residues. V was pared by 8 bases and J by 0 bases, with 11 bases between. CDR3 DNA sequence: TGTGCCCAACGCGACTACTCTGGAAACACCATATATTTT. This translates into CAQRDYSGNTIYF.

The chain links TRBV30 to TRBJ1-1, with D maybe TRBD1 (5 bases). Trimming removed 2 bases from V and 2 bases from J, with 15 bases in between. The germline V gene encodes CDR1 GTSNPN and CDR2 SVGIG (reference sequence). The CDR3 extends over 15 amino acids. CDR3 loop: CAWSSVGLANTEAFF. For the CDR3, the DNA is TGTGCCTGGAGTAGTGTGGGGCTTGCTAACACTGAAGCTTTCTTT.

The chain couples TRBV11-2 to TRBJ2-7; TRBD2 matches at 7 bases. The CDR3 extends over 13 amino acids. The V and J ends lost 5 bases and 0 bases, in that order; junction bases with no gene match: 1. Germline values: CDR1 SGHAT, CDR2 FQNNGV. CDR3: CASSGDYSYEQYF. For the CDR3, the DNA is TGTGCCAGCAGCGGGGACTACTCCTACGAGCAGTACTTC.

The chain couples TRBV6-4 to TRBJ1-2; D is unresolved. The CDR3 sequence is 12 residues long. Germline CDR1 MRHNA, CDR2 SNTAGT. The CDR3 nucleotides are TGTGTTCCCCCCCGGGATTTCTATGGCTACACCTTC. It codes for CVPPRDFYGYTF.

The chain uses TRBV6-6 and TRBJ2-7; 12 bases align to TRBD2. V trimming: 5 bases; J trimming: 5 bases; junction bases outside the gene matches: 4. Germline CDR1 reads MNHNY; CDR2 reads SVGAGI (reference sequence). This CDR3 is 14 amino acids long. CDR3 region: CASSGRLAGDEQYF. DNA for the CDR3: TGTGCCAGCAGTGGAAGACTAGCGGGGGACGAGCAGTACTTC.

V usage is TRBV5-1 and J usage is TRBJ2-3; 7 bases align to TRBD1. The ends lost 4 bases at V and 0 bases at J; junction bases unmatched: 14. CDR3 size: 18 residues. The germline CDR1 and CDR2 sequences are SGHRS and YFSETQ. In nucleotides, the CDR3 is TGCGCCAGCAGCCTGGGCGTGGGACGGGACAGCAGCACAGATACGCAGTATTTT. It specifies CASSLGVGRDSSTDTQYF.

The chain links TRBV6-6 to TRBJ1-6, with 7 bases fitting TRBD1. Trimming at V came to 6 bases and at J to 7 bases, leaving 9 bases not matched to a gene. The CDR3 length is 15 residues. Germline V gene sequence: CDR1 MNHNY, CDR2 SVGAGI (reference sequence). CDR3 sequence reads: CASRKWGQRNSPLHF. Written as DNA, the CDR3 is TGTGCCAGCAGGAAATGGGGACAGCGGAATTCACCCCTCCACTTT.

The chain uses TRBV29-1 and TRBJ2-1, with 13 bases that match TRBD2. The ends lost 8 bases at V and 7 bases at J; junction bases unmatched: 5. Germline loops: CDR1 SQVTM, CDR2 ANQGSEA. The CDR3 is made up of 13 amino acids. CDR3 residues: CSQGLAGVNEQFF. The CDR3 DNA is TGCAGCCAAGGACTAGCGGGAGTAAATGAGCAGTTCTTC.

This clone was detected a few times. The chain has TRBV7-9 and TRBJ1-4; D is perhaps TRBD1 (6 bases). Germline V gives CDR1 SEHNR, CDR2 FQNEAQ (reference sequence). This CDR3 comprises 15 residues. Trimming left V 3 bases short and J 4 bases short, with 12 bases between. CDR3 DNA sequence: TGTGCCAGCAGCTTTTGGACAGCTCATAATGAAAAACTGTTTTTT. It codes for CASSFWTAHNEKLFF.

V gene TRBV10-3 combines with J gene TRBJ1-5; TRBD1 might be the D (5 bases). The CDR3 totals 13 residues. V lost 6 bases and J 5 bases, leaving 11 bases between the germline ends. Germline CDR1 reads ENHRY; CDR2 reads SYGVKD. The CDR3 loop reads CAIRLTVDQPQHF. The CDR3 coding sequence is TGTGCCATCAGACTGACAGTGGATCAGCCCCAGCATTTT.

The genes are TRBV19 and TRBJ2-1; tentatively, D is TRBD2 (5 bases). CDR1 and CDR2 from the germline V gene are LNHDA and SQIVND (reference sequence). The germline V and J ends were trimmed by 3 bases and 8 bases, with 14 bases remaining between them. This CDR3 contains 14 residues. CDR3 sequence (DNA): TGTGCCAGTAGTATGGGCCTTGAGGGTGATGAGCAGTTCTTC. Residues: CASSMGLEGDEQFF.

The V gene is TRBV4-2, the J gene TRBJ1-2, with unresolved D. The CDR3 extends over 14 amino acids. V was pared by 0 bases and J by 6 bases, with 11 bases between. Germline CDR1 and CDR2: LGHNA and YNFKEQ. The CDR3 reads CASSQEGGLNGYTF. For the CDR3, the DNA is TGTGCCAGCAGCCAAGAAGGAGGCCTAAATGGCTACACCTTC.

The CDR3 nucleotides read TGCAGCGTTGCGCGGACAGGGGGTAACTATGGCTACACCTTC. Amino acids: CSVARTGGNYGYTF. The gene calls are TRBV29-1 and TRBJ1-2; 10 bases match TRBD1. The CDR3 is made up of 14 amino acids. V dropped 4 bases and J dropped 1; count of bases not matched to a gene: 3. The germline gives CDR1 SQVTM, CDR2 ANQGSEA.

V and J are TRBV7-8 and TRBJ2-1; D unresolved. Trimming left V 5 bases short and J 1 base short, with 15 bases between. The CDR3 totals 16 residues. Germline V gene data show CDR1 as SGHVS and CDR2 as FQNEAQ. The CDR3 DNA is TGTGCCAGCAGCCCCCCGCTAGTTTCGTCCTACAATGAGCAGTTCTTC. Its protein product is CASSPPLVSSYNEQFF. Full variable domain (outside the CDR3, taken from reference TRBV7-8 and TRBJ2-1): GAGVSQSPRYKVAKRGQDVALRCDPISGHVSLFWYQQALGQGPEFLTYFQNEAQLDKSGLPSDRFFAERPEGSVSTLKIQRTQQEDSAVYLCASSPPLVSSYNEQFFGPGTRLTVL.

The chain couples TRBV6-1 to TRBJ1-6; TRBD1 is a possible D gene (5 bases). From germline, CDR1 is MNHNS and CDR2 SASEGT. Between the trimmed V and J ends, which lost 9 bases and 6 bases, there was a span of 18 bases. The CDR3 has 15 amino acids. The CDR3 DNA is TGTGCCAGTATGATGACTCCCGGGGGTAATTCACCCCTCCACTTT. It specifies CASMMTPGGNSPLHF.

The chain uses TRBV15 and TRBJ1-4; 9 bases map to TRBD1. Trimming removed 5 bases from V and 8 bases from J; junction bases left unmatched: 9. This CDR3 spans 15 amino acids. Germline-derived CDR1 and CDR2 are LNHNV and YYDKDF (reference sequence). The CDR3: CATSALDRGEEKLFF. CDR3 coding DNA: TGTGCCACCAGCGCTTTGGACAGGGGTGAAGAAAAACTGTTTTTT.